This T cell receptor beta chain was sequenced during a study of long-term antiretroviral therapy in people with HIV (dated by TCRdb to between 2021 and 2024). Regarding the study in general: Collection of the earliest samples took place about a decade ahead of the 2015 WHO recommendation for immediate ART, at a time when ART was typically delayed until CD4 counts fell. A retrospective serial study tested whether changes in peripheral blood TRB repertoire composition and diversity were associated with ART initiation and durable HIV suppression. A total of over 150 cryopreserved PBMC samples came from 30 adults with confirmed HIV infection and were collected serially over a mean of roughly six years (range 1-12). About 40% of the 30 participants with HIV were female. No cross-contamination during QIAcube processing was seen in test extractions of a monoclonal T-cell line run alongside around 31 polyclonal samples.

The immunoSEQ hsTCRB v3.0 assay was used at survey level resolution to sequence the TRB variable region. The targeted TRB sequencing depth was roughly 40,000-55,000 T-cell genomes per sample. TRB libraries were pooled and sequenced on an Illumina MiSeq using a v3 150-cycle kit. Per the source publication's procedure: Repertoire analysis was run in R within a reproducible Nextflow workflow that covered QC, data transformation and analysis. LymphoSeq2, an R package for AIRR-Seq data exploration, was used to implement custom analyses. Four samples yielding fewer than 5000 total TRB sequences were excluded, leaving roughly 200 analyzed HIV repertoires. Of the roughly 190 retained HIV repertoires, over 55 were collected before and roughly 130 after ART initiation. Each repertoire was downsampled to 5000 TRB nucleotide sequences, and summary statistics were averaged across 100 downsampling iterations. TRB sequences were retained for analysis only if CDR3 regions of at least seven amino acids were present. Two measures captured diversity: a Shannon entropy-derived clonality score and the Gini coefficient. Repertoire networks linked the top 5000 CDR3 amino acid sequences whenever two sequences differed by an edit distance of one. Antigen specificity groups and MHC restriction were predicted for TRB CDR3 amino acid sequences with GLIPH2. To flag known associations with CMV, EBV, HIV or tissue antigens, CDR3 amino acid sequences were compared against VDJdb and McPAS-TCR. Pre-ART, post-ART and control groups were compared with Wilcoxon signed-rank tests and Holm-Bonferroni correction. Not all clones reach the TCRdb copy of this immuneACCESS table, which keeps in-frame sequences only. Checked studies attribute under half of the gap to unresolved V genes and leave the rest unexplained. The DNA was the basis for D and trimming; V, J and clone size are from that table. This sample comprises 35,000 or so clones, 60% to 85% of them detected only once. Clones ranked in the top ten supply roughly 7.1% of the sample.

The CDR3 spans 17 residues, from the cysteine through the phenylalanine. The kept DNA is CDR3 alone, 51 bases in frame from the first base. From a lookup of the germline V gene, CDR1 and CDR2 are SGHRS and YFSETQ. For this chain, trimming is 3 bases at the V end and 2 bases at the J end, and the number of junction bases without a gene match is 11. Paper-wide results and their limitations: Expanded TRB clones identified before ART initiation dominated the repertoire across all time points, though the dominance fluctuated and decreased in many PLHIV after ART. Inferences about post-ART repertoire changes are limited because no data were available on ART adherence, viral resistance or therapy changes. ART initiation was associated with a significant increase in TRB diversity, but diversity stayed significantly below transplant donor controls even after long-term ART. The samples span the years 2004 to 2017, and the ART regimens used at that time may not be as effective as current regimens. Since PBMC availability was limited, sequencing covered only the TCR beta chain, with no alpha chain pairing. Compared with controls, HIV repertoires had narrower CDR3 length ranges, and the network structure pointed to an antigen-experienced repertoire that shifted only slightly toward naive after ART. Because pre-ART samples had limited cell numbers, profiling was done on unsorted PBMC rather than on sorted CD4+ and CD8+ T cells.

Inclusion was restricted to participants for whom at least one PBMC sample before ART initiation and at least two post-ART samples were available. Treatment was received in the United States of America by all participants with HIV. Before DNA extraction, cryopreserved samples containing 1-10 million PBMC were thawed and washed. At the time of the earliest PBMC sample, participants with HIV were aged between about 20 and 54 years. Per participant, PBMC samples came from 1-4 timepoints prior to ART initiation and 2-8 timepoints following ART initiation, for a median of 7 samples. Serial HIV viral load, CD4+ T-cell count, ART history and demographic data were obtained for every participant. Using a Qiagen kit on a QIAcube, genomic DNA was extracted from unsorted PBMC, with samples processed in batches of 12. Points on this clone: The antigen this receptor binds is unknown. No much larger clonotype is one base removed from it; base qualities were not supplied.

The input for sequencing was unsorted PBMCs, taken 2 years after starting antiretroviral therapy. The chain uses TRBV5-1 and TRBJ2-5; 9 junctional bases match TRBD1. This TCR derives from a woman aged 45-65 years with HIV. The bases are TGCGCCAGCAGCTGGGGACAGGGAGGCAGTAGGCAAGAGACCCAGTACTTC. Its amino acids are CASSWGQGGSRQETQYF.